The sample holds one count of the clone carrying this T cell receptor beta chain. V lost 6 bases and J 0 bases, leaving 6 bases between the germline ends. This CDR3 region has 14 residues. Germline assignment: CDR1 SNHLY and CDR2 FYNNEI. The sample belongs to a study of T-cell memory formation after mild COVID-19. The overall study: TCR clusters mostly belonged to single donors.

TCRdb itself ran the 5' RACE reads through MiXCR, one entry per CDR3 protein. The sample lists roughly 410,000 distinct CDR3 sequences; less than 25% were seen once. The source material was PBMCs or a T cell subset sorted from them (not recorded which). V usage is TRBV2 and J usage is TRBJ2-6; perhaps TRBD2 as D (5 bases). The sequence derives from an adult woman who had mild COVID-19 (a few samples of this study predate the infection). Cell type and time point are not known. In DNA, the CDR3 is TGTGCCAGCAGGGAGGCCTCTGGGGCCAACGTCCTGACTTTC. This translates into CASREASGANVLTF.